This T cell receptor beta chain was recovered during a study of cytomegalovirus exposure and HLA in healthy donors. The PCR had 60 Vbeta and 13 Jbeta primers. Using immunoSEQ multiplex PCR, the repertoire was profiled, and TCRdb retains in-frame clones only, with some absent. Of 150,000 to 200,000 clones detected, approximately 80% appear once; the ten largest clones hold 1.9%. Germline-derived CDR1 and CDR2 are KGHSH and LQKENI. This CDR3 is 13 amino acids long. Overall study results and limits: A later analysis found common viral pathogens apparently linked to several of the most significant clusters.

About this clone: Its matching antigen is unknown. The junction shows a germline mismatch at one end, possibly a read error.

Material for sequencing was PBMCs. This chain connects TRBV18 to TRBJ1-2, with D perhaps matching TRBD1 (6 bases). The TCR was taken from a man younger than 30 in good health and CMV-seronegative. The CDR3 region is CASSPESGGVGAF. CDR3 nucleotide sequence: TGTGCCAGCTCACCAGAATCGGGGGGCGTAGGCGCCTTC.